A selection of T cell receptor beta chains follows, all from one sample in a study of CD8 T cells in Susac syndrome. From the immunoSEQ multiplex PCR reads, TCRdb called clonotypes with MiXCR, one entry per CDR3 protein. The sample yields more than 65,000 distinct CDR3 sequences, roughly 94% seen once. The sample consisted of CD8+ T cells from PBMCs. Receptors originate from a human donor with Susac syndrome. Each CDR3 is given with its conserved first and last residue. A D gene is named only where the DNA matches it firmly. Clone size is stated in some rows and not others, as once, few, many or a class when expanded.

- TRBJ2-5 - TRBV20-1 CSASVLGLLEETQYF TGCAGTGCTAGCGTCTTGGGACTCTTAGAAGAGACCCAGTACTTC
- TRBJ2-3 TRBD2 TRBV29-1 CSVEGLAGGDTQYF TGCAGCGTTGAGGGTCTAGCGGGAGGAGATACGCAGTATTTT
- TRBJ1-4 - TRBV11-2 CASSLDGRTNEKLFF TGTGCCAGCAGCTTGGACGGACGTACGAATGAAAAACTGTTTTTT
once TRBJ2-7 TRBD1 TRBV27 CASSFGTGGDEQYF TGTGCCAGCAGTTTTGGGACAGGGGGCGACGAGCAGTACTTC
- TRBJ2-7 TRBD1 TRBV12-3/TRBV12-4 CASSHGQGYEQYF TGTGCCAGCAGTCACGGACAGGGCTACGAGCAGTACTTC
- TRBJ2-7 TRBD1 TRBV28 CASSPGQGPYEQYF TGTGCCAGCAGTCCGGGACAGGGGCCCTACGAGCAGTACTTC
- TRBJ2-1 - TRBV13 CASSLGGTLGENNEQFF TGTGCCAGCAGCTTAGGCGGGACACTGGGAGAGAACAATGAGCAGTTCTTC
- TRBJ1-1 - TRBV27 CATVPNGWDTEAFF TGTGCCACCGTACCCAATGGCTGGGACACTGAAGCTTTCTTT
- TRBJ1-1 TRBD1 TRBV30 CAWMVRGPVTEAFF TGTGCCTGGATGGTGAGGGGGCCGGTCACTGAAGCTTTCTTT
- TRBJ2-1 TRBD2 TRBV6-2/TRBV6-3 CASSNPTSVAQNEQFF TGTGCCAGCAGTAATCCGACTAGCGTGGCACAGAATGAGCAGTTCTTC
- TRBJ2-5 TRBD2 TRBV12-3/TRBV12-4 CASSRTGLRETQYF TGTGCCAGCAGTAGGACGGGACTAAGGGAGACCCAGTACTTC
- TRBJ1-3 - TRBV7-8 CASTFGNTIYF TGTGCCAGCACCTTCGGAAACACCATATATTTT
- TRBJ1-2 - TRBV6-5 CASSYSDSRYGYTF TGTGCCAGCAGTTACTCGGACAGTCGCTATGGCTACACCTTC
- TRBJ2-5 TRBD1 TRBV14 CASSQAPGRGQGLATQYF TGTGCCAGCAGCCAAGCACCCGGGAGAGGACAGGGCCTGGCGACCCAGTACTTC
- TRBJ2-7 TRBD1 TRBV5-1 CASSNRGQGTEQYF TGCGCCAGCAGCAACCGGGGACAGGGCACCGAGCAGTACTTC
- TRBJ1-5 - TRBV7-9 CASSLGYGNQPQHF TGTGCCAGCAGCTTAGGATACGGCAATCAGCCCCAGCATTTT
- TRBJ1-1 - TRBV29-1 CSVGVAEAFF TGCAGCGTTGGGGTCGCTGAAGCTTTCTTT
- TRBJ2-7 - TRBV5-1 CASSLEGRGYEQYF TGCGCCAGCAGCTTGGAGGGCAGGGGATACGAGCAGTACTTC
- TRBJ2-2 - TRBV20-1 CSANPNSGGGITGELFF TGCAGTGCTAATCCAAATAGCGGAGGGGGAATCACCGGGGAGCTGTTTTTT
- TRBJ2-5 - TRBV7-9 CASSLEYLTVETQYF TGTGCCAGCAGCTTAGAGTACCTCACCGTGGAGACCCAGTACTTC
- TRBJ2-7 TRBD1 TRBV15 CATSRVTGGYEQYF TGTGCCACCAGCAGAGTCACAGGGGGCTACGAGCAGTACTTC
- TRBJ2-7 - TRBV15 CATSRLWDEQYF TGTGCCACCAGCAGACTCTGGGACGAGCAGTACTTC
- TRBJ1-1 - TRBV4-1 CASSLNREWEAFF TGCGCCAGCAGTCTGAACAGGGAATGGGAAGCTTTCTTT
- TRBJ2-7 - TRBV30 CAWSVRLFVVHEQYF TGTGCCTGGAGTGTACGGTTATTTGTGGTCCACGAGCAGTACTTC
- TRBJ1-2 TRBD1 TRBV29-1 CSVEGVDRVGGYTF TGCAGCGTTGAGGGAGTCGACAGGGTTGGTGGCTACACCTTC
- TRBJ2-7 TRBD2 TRBV13 CASSIVSGTSGYEQYF TGTGCCAGCAGCATAGTTTCCGGGACTAGCGGATACGAGCAGTACTTC
- TRBJ1-1 - TRBV24-1 CATSDREGRAFF TGTGCCACCAGTGATCGGGAAGGGCGGGCTTTCTTT
- TRBJ2-2 - TRBV7-6 CASSRRGPGELFF TGTGCCAGCAGTCGCAGGGGCCCCGGGGAGCTGTTTTTT
- TRBJ2-1 TRBD2 TRBV20-1 CSARSGSLYNEQFF TGCAGTGCTCGTAGCGGGAGTCTCTACAATGAGCAGTTCTTC
- TRBJ2-7 TRBD2 TRBV3-1 CASSIGLAGDLGEQYF TGTGCCAGCAGCATCGGACTAGCGGGAGATCTGGGTGAGCAGTACTTC
- TRBJ2-7 - TRBV20-1 CSAMGGLSYEQYF TGCAGTGCCATGGGTGGCCTCTCCTACGAGCAGTACTTC
- TRBJ1-1 - TRBV13 CASTEGGNTEAFF TGTGCCAGCACCGAAGGGGGTAACACTGAAGCTTTCTTT
once TRBJ2-3 - TRBV25-1 CASSGGGSTDTQYF TGTGCCAGCAGTGGAGGGGGGAGCACAGATACGCAGTATTTT
- TRBJ2-5 TRBD2 TRBV5-6 CASSPGTSGRAETQYF TGTGCCAGCAGCCCCGGGACTAGCGGGAGGGCCGAGACCCAGTACTTC
- TRBJ1-4 - TRBV20-1 CSARETSGRSAKLFF TGCAGTGCTAGAGAGACTAGCGGGAGGTCGGCAAAACTGTTTTTT
- TRBJ2-7 - TRBV20-1 CSAFTGEGYEQYF TGCAGTGCTTTCACAGGGGAGGGCTACGAGCAGTACTTC
- TRBJ1-5 - TRBV10-3 CAISEVGGSNQPQHF TGTGCCATCAGTGAGGTGGGGGGTAGCAATCAGCCCCAGCATTTT
- TRBJ1-1 - TRBV6-5 CASSLAGETEAFF TGTGCCAGCAGTTTGGCAGGGGAAACTGAAGCTTTCTTT
- TRBJ1-1 - TRBV2 CASSETDYEAFF TGTGCCAGCAGTGAGACGGATTATGAAGCTTTCTTT
- TRBJ2-7 TRBD2 TRBV27 CASSWVLAGGPYEQYF TGTGCCAGCAGTTGGGTACTAGCGGGAGGGCCCTACGAGCAGTACTTC
- TRBJ2-7 - TRBV5-1 CASSLDPTGKRGAYEQYF TGCGCCAGCAGCTTGGACCCGACAGGGAAGCGGGGCGCCTACGAGCAGTACTTC
- TRBJ1-5 - TRBV24-1 CATSGGLNQPQHF TGTGCCACCAGCGGGGGCCTCAATCAGCCCCAGCATTTT
- TRBJ2-1 - TRBV15 CATSRESGLHPTYNEQFF TGTGCCACCAGCAGAGAATCCGGCTTACACCCTACCTACAATGAGCAGTTCTTC
- TRBJ2-7 TRBD2 TRBV4-1 CASSQAASGTDEQYF TGCGCCAGCAGCCAAGCCGCTAGCGGGACGGACGAGCAGTACTTC
- TRBJ1-2 - TRBV7-8 CASSLSGQFYGYTF TGTGCCAGCAGCTTATCTGGACAGTTCTATGGCTACACCTTC
- TRBJ2-1 TRBD1 TRBV27 CASSNRGDYNEQFF TGTGCCAGCAGTAACAGGGGGGACTACAATGAGCAGTTCTTC
- TRBJ1-1 TRBD1 TRBV19 CASAQTGVTEAFF TGTGCCAGTGCCCAGACAGGGGTTACTGAAGCTTTCTTT
- TRBJ2-7 TRBD1 TRBV9 CASSAGQYYEQYF TGTGCCAGCAGCGCGGGACAGTACTACGAGCAGTACTTC
- TRBJ1-2 - TRBV20-1 CSARDHRGEDNYGYTF TGCAGTGCTAGAGATCACCGGGGGGAAGATAACTATGGCTACACCTTC
- TRBJ2-5 TRBD2 TRBV20-1 CSAGKVAVREGRETQYF TGCAGTGCCGGCAAAGTAGCTGTCCGGGAGGGGCGGGAGACCCAGTACTTC
- TRBJ2-1 TRBD1 TRBV20-1 CSAGQGHNEQFF TGCAGTGCTGGACAGGGGCACAATGAGCAGTTCTTC
- TRBJ2-5 TRBD1 TRBV5-6 CASSRRQGAETQYF TGTGCCAGCAGCCGAAGACAGGGTGCGGAGACCCAGTACTTC
- TRBJ2-5 - TRBV6-2/TRBV6-3 CASSYVETQYF TGTGCCAGCAGTTACGTCGAGACCCAGTACTTC
- TRBJ1-3 - TRBV30 CAWTTWGAGNTIYF TGTGCCTGGACTACGTGGGGTGCTGGAAACACCATATATTTT
- TRBJ2-5 - TRBV3-1 CASSQDASALETQYF TGTGCCAGCAGCCAAGACGCTAGCGCTCTTGAGACCCAGTACTTC
- TRBJ2-7 TRBD1 TRBV27 CASSLRPGQLNHEQYF TGTGCCAGCAGTTTACGCCCGGGACAGCTCAACCACGAGCAGTACTTC
once TRBJ1-1 - TRBV7-9 CASSFVPKGTEAFF TGTGCCAGCAGCTTCGTCCCGAAAGGCACTGAAGCTTTCTTT
- TRBJ1-2 - TRBV19 CASSTGEFYGYTF TGTGCCAGTAGTACCGGAGAGTTCTATGGCTACACCTTC
- TRBJ2-3 - TRBV12-3/TRBV12-4 CASSFPAGPDTQYF TGTGCCAGCAGTTTTCCCGCGGGCCCAGATACGCAGTATTTT